This T cell receptor beta chain stems from a study of OX40 agonist ivuxolimab in advanced cancers. Study details: Of mixed ages from about 20 to 80 and averaging approximately 60 years, the group was approximately 80% male.

The V and J ends lost 3 bases and 8 bases respectively, with 8 bases between them. The CDR3 runs to 12 residues. Per germline, CDR1 KGHSH and CDR2 LQKENI. Assay used: immunoSEQ multiplex PCR; TCRdb lists only in-frame clones, some missing. The sample includes just under 75,000 clones, 80% to 95% of them seen just once. This clonotype originated in an adult with an advanced solid tumor such as melanoma, head and neck, liver or kidney cancer. V is TRBV18 and J is TRBJ2-1, with D possibly being TRBD2 (5 bases). This sample comprised CD4+ or CD8+ T cells sorted from blood, obtained in a trial of the OX40 agonist ivuxolimab. The CDR3 loop is CASSPGGDEQFF. CDR3 sequence (DNA): TGTGCCAGCTCACCTGGAGGTGATGAGCAGTTCTTC.